Below, 13 T cell receptor beta chains from the same sample are listed, as sequenced in a study of CD8+CD57+ T cells in acquired aplastic anemia. Patients sequenced had flow cytometry evidence of CD8+CD57+ cell expansion. Genomic DNA templated the TCR beta VDJ and CDR3 profiling. MiXCR, run by TCRdb on the reads, gives a single entry per CDR3 protein. The sample comprises 150,000 to 200,000 distinct CDR3 sequences, roughly 43% of which are singletons, and roughly 1.1% rests with the top ten. Sequencing was carried out using sorted CD4+, CD8+, or CD8+CD57+ T cells (not recorded which) from PBMCs. These receptors were taken from a human donor with aplastic anemia.

Points on this clonotype: A read error may account for a junction end that differs from germline. V is TRBV7-7 and J is TRBJ2-2; D remains unclear. Germline assignment: CDR1 SSHAT and CDR2 FNYEAQ (reference sequence). This CDR3 has 15 amino acids. The CDR3 DNA follows: TGTGCTAGCAGCCCCAGCAGGATGAACACCGGGGAGCTGTTTTTT. Amino acid sequence: CASSPSRMNTGELFF.

This clonotype has a count of ten or more. The rearrangement joins TRBV9 to TRBJ2-3, with D perhaps matching TRBD2 (5 bases). The length of the CDR3 is 15 residues. The germline V gene has CDR1 SGDLS and CDR2 YYNGEE. V lost 5 bases and J 0 bases, leaving 13 bases between the germline ends. This CDR3 reads CASRPHRTSTDTQYF. CDR3 DNA: TGTGCCAGCAGACCCCACCGGACTAGCACAGATACGCAGTATTTT.

This clonotype was seen a few times. This rearrangement joins TRBV5-4 to TRBJ2-1; 8 bases line up with TRBD1. Germline assignment: CDR1 SGHNT and CDR2 YYREEE (reference sequence). V was pared by 0 bases and J by 5 bases, with 4 bases of the junction left unmatched. This CDR3 has 15 amino acids. The DNA for the CDR3 is TGTGCCAGCAGCTTGGAGACAGGGGCTGACAATGAGCAGTTCTTC. It specifies CASSLETGADNEQFF.

This clonotype was picked up a small number of times. Here the CDR3 DNA reads TGCAGCGTTGGGGGTCCACTCGAGCAGTACTTC. Encoded protein: CSVGGPLEQYF. The chain links TRBV29-1 to TRBJ2-7; D is undetermined. This CDR3 has 11 residues. Germline assignment: CDR1 SQVTM and CDR2 ANQGSEA. The V and J ends lost 4 bases and 6 bases respectively, with 10 bases between them.

The chain employs TRBV5-1 and TRBJ1-1; tentatively, D is TRBD1 (5 bases). Trimming shortened V by 0 bases and J by 3 bases, and 15 bases separated the two germline ends. The CDR3 is 16 residues long. Germline values: CDR1 SGHRS, CDR2 YFSETQ. The CDR3 region has the DNA TGCGCCAGCAGCTTGGACGGGACGGCAGACTACACTGAAGCTTTCTTT. Translation gives CASSLDGTADYTEAFF.

The sample holds a few counts of this clonotype. CDR3 residues: CASSLWAKDRSYYGYTF. Written as DNA, the CDR3 is TGTGCCAGCAGTTTGTGGGCAAAGGACAGGAGCTACTATGGCTACACCTTC. V is TRBV6-5 and J is TRBJ1-2; 7 bases match TRBD1. The CDR3 is 17 amino acids. Germline CDR1 MNHEY, CDR2 SVGAGI. V was clipped by 4 bases and J by 3 bases; unmatched bases: 14.

The count of this clonotype is one. The J gene is TRBJ1-2, the V gene TRBV19, with TRBD1 as a possible D gene (6 bases). The CDR3 totals 13 residues. Trimming cost V 5 bases and J 4 bases, with 11 bases left between them. Germline V gene sequence: CDR1 LNHDA, CDR2 SQIVND (reference sequence). The CDR3 DNA reads TGTGCCAGTAGTCCCGAGGGGGTCTATGGCTACACCTTC. It is translated as CASSPEGVYGYTF.

This clonotype was recorded many times. The V call is TRBV7-8, the J call TRBJ2-1; 8 bases are a match to TRBD1. The CDR3 sequence is 16 residues long. CDR1 is SGHVS, CDR2 FQNEAQ, per germline. V was clipped by 1 base and J by 7 bases; unmatched bases: 9. The CDR3 reads CASSLGSRTGRNEQFF. In DNA form, the CDR3 reads TGTGCCAGCAGCTTAGGAAGTAGGACAGGGAGGAATGAGCAGTTCTTC. Full variable domain (missing parts from reference TRBV7-8 and TRBJ2-1): GAGVSQSPRYKVAKRGQDVALRCDPISGHVSLFWYQQALGQGPEFLTYFQNEAQLDKSGLPSDRFFAERPEGSVSTLKIQRTQQEDSAVYLCASSLGSRTGRNEQFFGPGTRLTVL.

This clonotype was counted between two and nine times. This chain uses TRBV6-2 or TRBV6-3 with TRBJ2-2; 8 bases align to TRBD1. V lost 8 bases and J lost 3; bases outside the gene matches: 8. The CDR3 consists of 15 residues. The V gene's germline CDR1 is MNHEY and CDR2 SVGEGT. Here the CDR3 reads CASGGQAIDTGELFF. For the CDR3, the DNA is TGTGCCAGCGGGGGACAGGCTATAGACACCGGGGAGCTGTTTTTT.

This clonotype was seen ten or more times. The chain uses TRBV20-1 and TRBJ1-5; a weak D match, TRBD1 (6 bases). Germline-derived CDR1 and CDR2 are DFQATT and SNEGSKA (reference sequence). Trimming cost V 3 bases and J 1 base, with 10 bases left between them. This CDR3 spans 14 amino acids. CDR3 in amino acids: CSASGGLSNQPQHF. Written as DNA, the CDR3 is TGCAGTGCTAGCGGGGGGCTCAGCAATCAGCCCCAGCATTTT.

The gene calls are TRBV20-1 and TRBJ2-5, with D perhaps given as TRBD1 or TRBD2 (5 bases each). Germline CDR1 DFQATT, CDR2 SNEGSKA (reference sequence). Trimming left V 6 bases short and J 2 bases short, with 13 bases between. The CDR3 extends over 13 amino acids. CDR3 region: CSAEGPPQETQYF. CDR3 nucleotide sequence: TGCAGTGCAGAGGGACCCCCGCAAGAGACCCAGTACTTC.

The chain recombines TRBV20-1 with TRBJ2-6, with D uncertain. Germline lookup yields CDR1 DFQATT and CDR2 SNEGSKA (reference sequence). The CDR3 spans 15 residues. Trimming left V 0 bases short and J 0 bases short, with 6 bases between. The DNA of the CDR3 is TGCAGTGCTAGAGATGATAGCTCTGGGGCCAACGTCCTGACTTTC. Protein sequence: CSARDDSSGANVLTF.

This clonotype was seen ten or more times. The chain carries TRBV15 and TRBJ2-7; no clear D gene. CDR3 size: 12 residues. The germline V gene has CDR1 LNHNV and CDR2 YYDKDF (reference sequence). V gave up 0 bases and J gave up 4 bases, with 4 bases separating them. The CDR3 DNA follows: TGTGCCACCAGCAGAGACGCTTACGAGCAGTACTTC. The encoded protein is CATSRDAYEQYF.